The T cell receptor (beta chain) described here comes from a study of cytomegalovirus exposure and HLA in healthy donors (TCRdb year 2017). Broadly, across the study: An earlier analysis of some 620 of the donors reported roughly 300 Gb of sequence data and some 110 million unique TCR beta sequences obtained from about 180 million T cells. To predict cytomegalovirus infection status, the study brought together high-throughput TCR immunosequencing, statistical association of individual TCRs with disease status, and machine learning. Rather than drawing on any new phenotypic data, the later analysis identified candidate immune exposures from TCR beta sequences and the way those sequences occurred across donors. All discovery cohort repertoires had been generated on a single sequencing platform. Of the 350 to 450 genotyped donors, about 84% fell in the genetic ancestry cluster associated with self-reported Caucasian donors. Typing coverage varied by locus: roughly 629-640 donors for A, B, C, DRB1 and DQB1; roughly 500 for DQA1; approximately 610 for DPA1; 450 to 480 for DPB1. Roughly five DR-DQ haplotypes were handled as single units for association and clustering, since linkage in the cohort was strong. The study used immunosequencing to profile the T cell repertoires of 666 subjects and linked those repertoires to cytomegalovirus serostatus. About 300 gigabases of sequencing data and approximately 80 million unique TCR sequences were included in an early release covering about 600 HLA-typed donors. To study patterns of TCR occurrence, a later analysis re-analyzed previously published TCR beta repertoires from 500 to 850 donors and added high-resolution HLA genotyping. Class I and class II HLA loci were covered by the typing at four-digit resolution. In an earlier analysis of around 540 of the donors, high-throughput TCR beta sequencing was used to judge whether each TCR beta V gene segment behaved as functional or pseudogenic. On average, approximately 250,000 unique TCR beta nucleotide sequences were sequenced per donor among a few hundred genotyped donors of the cohort, with about 19% of those sequences being non-productive. The study was designed to test whether signatures of past pathogen exposure could be identified by cataloging public T cell receptors. A later genetic analysis took genome-wide SNP genotypes for about three fifths of the 666 donors and used that subset as a discovery cohort. Donor age, sex, ethnicity and CMV serostatus were compiled alongside the repertoire data. A separate validation cohort of roughly 130 different subjects was used in addition to the roughly 700-subject first cohort. General study outcomes and caveats: In both the original and validation cohorts, the classifier was reported to diagnose cytomegalovirus status with high specificity and sensitivity. CMV serostatus was the only immune exposure information available for the cohort. A cluster of highly shared sequence variants was judged likely to represent a technical artifact of the sequencing pipeline. Because the 87-base-pair reads could not distinguish some IMGT-functional V segments, including TRBV6-2 and TRBV6-3, those segments were excluded. The presence/absence analyses assumed that sequencing depth was roughly uniform across donors, and that assumption may not be true. Compared with the approximately 700-donor mean, donors in an Asian-associated ancestry cluster had fewer N-insertions in productive TCRs, according to a later genetic analysis. In a later analysis, the rate of TCR association differed among HLA loci, with DRB1 alleles having the most associated TCRs and HLA-C alleles having the fewest. Linkage disequilibrium might explain the correlated functional status among segregating V segments, but an unknown experimental factor could not be excluded. An association between a missense DCLRE1C variant and V-gene and J-gene trimming of TCR beta chains was found in a later genetic analysis and replicated in an independent cohort. A later analysis found that most CMV-associated TCR beta chains appeared HLA-restricted, with HLA associations seemingly driven largely by CMV exposure. The authors suggested that the approach could potentially be generalized to other disease states and immunological phenotypes. A further reported finding was that TCR beta sequences accurately predicted the HLA-A and HLA-B alleles for most subjects in the first cohort. A total of 150 or so TCR beta chains were listed by the study as associated with cytomegalovirus. Several of the top co-occurrence clusters appeared to be linked to parvovirus B19, influenza, CMV and Epstein-Barr virus, according to a later analysis. When HLA alleles, especially DR and DQ, strongly co-occurred, TCR associations were difficult to assign to individual alleles. In vitro tests confirmed that a few of the cytomegalovirus-associated TCR beta chains recognize cytomegalovirus antigens. A later analysis associated 17,000 or so TCR beta sequences with specific HLA alleles at a false discovery rate of 0.05. Because counts were too low, roughly 17 rarely observed V segments, including chromosome 9 orphons, were left out of the earlier analysis of 587 of the donors. Because HLA typing was missing for some donors at each locus, association tests included only the typed subset. Broadly in line with IMGT annotations, most TCR beta V segments showed up in productive rearrangements about 87% or about 30% of the time in an earlier analysis of several hundred of the donors. Only TCR beta chains were sequenced in this cohort, and the absence of alpha or paired-chain data limited detectable features. Compared with equally common non-associated chains, HLA-associated TCR beta chains in a later analysis were more clonally expanded and had lower generation probabilities. Most TCR sequences were seen in very few donors, while some public TCRs were found in many individuals.

As for this clone: No cognate antigen has been identified for it. The record has no base qualities; no much larger clone is one base away.

The cohort comprised approximately 700 healthy bone marrow donors. At the time of sampling, all cohort members were nominally healthy, though unrecorded immune exposures were likely present. The donor tested CMV seronegative and was one of the 352 seronegative cohort members. A peripheral blood sample was collected from each donor, and TCR beta sequencing was performed on peripheral blood mononuclear cells. Genomic DNA extraction from the blood cell samples was performed with the Qiagen DNeasy Blood Extraction Kit. CDR1 and CDR2 are read off the germline V gene as MGHRA and YSYEKL. Including cysteine and phenylalanine, the CDR3 has 12 amino acids. Of all the DNA, just the CDR3 is kept, 36 bases in frame from base 1. V is clipped by 6 bases and J by 3 bases, and the sequence between their germline boundaries is 8 bases long. Library creation used the immunoSEQ multiplex PCR assay. A mixture of 60 forward primers for TCR Vbeta segments and 13 reverse primers for TCR Jbeta segments was used in the multiplex PCR. The CDR3 region of rearranged TCR beta genes was amplified from genomic DNA with a multiplex PCR assay. The Illumina HiSeq System was used to sequence the amplified TCR beta libraries as 87-base-pair reads. The original pipeline was this. A later analysis counted tens of millions of unique TCR beta chains across the 550 to 700 repertoires, and 10 million to 11 million of these chains were shared by at least two donors. A nearest-neighbor algorithm error-corrected the raw reads and collapsed the reads into unique sequences, merging closely related sequences to remove PCR and sequencing errors. CDR3 sequences were aligned to IMGT reference sequences to assign V, D and J gene segments. For a sequence to be retained, at least a six-nucleotide match to both a V gene segment and a J gene segment was required. Rearrangements were called productive when the CDR3 lacked stop codons and stayed in frame with V and J; all others were non-productive. CDR3 was defined according to IMGT convention as the region running from the second conserved V-encoded cysteine to the conserved J-encoded phenylalanine. Sequences without an unambiguous match to a single V gene segment were excluded from the earlier analysis of 500 to 700 of the donors. An earlier analysis of over 450 of the donors classified V segments as functional when productive rearrangements were above 56.7% and as segregating when the standard deviation between donors was above 5%. A statistical classification framework was built to diagnose cytomegalovirus status from the catalog of TCR beta chain sequences. A later analysis assigned V and J genes by comparing TCR nucleotide sequences with IMGT/GENE-DB human TR gene sequences. Using the TCRdist pipeline, a later analysis assigned CDR3 sequences along with most-parsimonious VDJ recombination scenarios. A later analysis defined each TCR beta chain by its CDR3 amino acid sequence plus V-gene family, and excluded reads lacking a unique V-gene family. To address suspected cross-contamination and a sequencing artifact, a later analysis removed under 600 highly shared, low-generation-probability nucleotide sequences. For each public chain, a later analysis derived a clonal expansion index from normalized ranks of inferred template counts within each repertoire. A later analysis computed generation probabilities with a VDJ recombination model fitted to out-of-frame rearrangements, and checked the results against IGoR. In a later analysis, hypergeometric tests were used to score TCR-TCR, TCR-HLA and TCR-CMV co-occurrence, with a repertoire-size bias correction applied to TCR pairs. In a later analysis, false discovery rates were estimated by permuting HLA or CMV assignments 20 times. In a later analysis, co-occurring TCRs were grouped with DBSCAN, and TCRdist sequence similarity was added when clustering was performed within HLA-allele-positive subsets. Repertoires with fewer than 30,000 or more than 120,000 public chains, plus five repertoires with anomalous nucleotide sharing, were excluded from co-occurrence clustering. As stored in TCRdb, this immuneACCESS dataset retains in-frame rearrangements with V and J assigned. A fraction of the clones does not appear; measured against another copy, unresolved V genes explain less than half of the discrepancy, and the remainder lacks a known reason. That table supplies the V and J calls and clone size; D and trimming were determined from the DNA. The sample records 160,000 or so clones, around 78% of which are singletons. About 1.4% of the sample is held by the ten biggest clonotypes.

This clonotype originated in a man aged 35-49 years in good health and CMV-seronegative. Sequencing was done on a sample of PBMCs. This sequence uses TRBV4-1 and TRBJ1-2; the D gene assignment is ambiguous. The CDR3 has the sequence CASRANDYGYTF. The sequenced DNA is TGCGCCAGCAGAGCGAATGACTATGGCTACACCTTC.